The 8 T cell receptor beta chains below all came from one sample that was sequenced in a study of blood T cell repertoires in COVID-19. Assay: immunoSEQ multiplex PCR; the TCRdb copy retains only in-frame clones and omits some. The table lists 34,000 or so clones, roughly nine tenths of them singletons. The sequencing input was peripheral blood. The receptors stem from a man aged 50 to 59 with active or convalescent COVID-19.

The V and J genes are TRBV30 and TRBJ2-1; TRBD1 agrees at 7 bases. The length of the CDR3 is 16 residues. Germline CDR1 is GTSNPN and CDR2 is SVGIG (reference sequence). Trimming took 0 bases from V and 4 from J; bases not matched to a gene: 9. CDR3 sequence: CAWSVDPGQLYNEQFF. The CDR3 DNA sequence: TGTGCCTGGAGTGTAGATCCGGGACAGCTATACAATGAGCAGTTCTTC.

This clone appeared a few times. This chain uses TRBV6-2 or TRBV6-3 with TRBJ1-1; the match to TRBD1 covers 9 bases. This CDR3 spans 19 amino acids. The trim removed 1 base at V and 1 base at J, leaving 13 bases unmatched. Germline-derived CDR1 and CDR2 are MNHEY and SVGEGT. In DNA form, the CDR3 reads TGTGCCAGCAGTTACTTCTCCATTTCCTGGGACAGGGAGAACACTGAAGCTTTCTTT. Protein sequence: CASSYFSISWDRENTEAFF.

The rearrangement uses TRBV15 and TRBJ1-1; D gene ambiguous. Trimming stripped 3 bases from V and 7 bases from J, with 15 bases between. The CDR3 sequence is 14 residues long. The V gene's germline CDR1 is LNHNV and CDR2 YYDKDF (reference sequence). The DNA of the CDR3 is TGTGCCACCAGCAGCCCGAGAGGCTTAGTTGAAGCTTTCTTT. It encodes CATSSPRGLVEAFF.

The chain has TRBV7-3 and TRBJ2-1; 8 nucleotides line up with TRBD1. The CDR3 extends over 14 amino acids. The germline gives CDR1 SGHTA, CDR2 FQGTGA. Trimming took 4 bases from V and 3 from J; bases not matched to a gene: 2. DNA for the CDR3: TGTGCCAGCAGCTCGGGACAGGTCTACAATGAGCAGTTCTTC. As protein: CASSSGQVYNEQFF.

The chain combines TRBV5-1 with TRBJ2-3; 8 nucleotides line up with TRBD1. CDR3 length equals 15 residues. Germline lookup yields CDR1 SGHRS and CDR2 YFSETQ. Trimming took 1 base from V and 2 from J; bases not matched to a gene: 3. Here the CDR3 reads CASSLTGGYTDTQYF. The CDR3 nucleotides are TGCGCCAGCAGCTTGACAGGGGGTTACACAGATACGCAGTATTTT.

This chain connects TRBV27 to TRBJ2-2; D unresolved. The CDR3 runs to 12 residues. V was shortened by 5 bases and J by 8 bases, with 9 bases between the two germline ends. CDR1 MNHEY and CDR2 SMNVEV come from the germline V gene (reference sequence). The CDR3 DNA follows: TGTGCCAGCAGTCCCCTCCTGGGGGAGCTGTTTTTT. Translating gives CASSPLLGELFF.

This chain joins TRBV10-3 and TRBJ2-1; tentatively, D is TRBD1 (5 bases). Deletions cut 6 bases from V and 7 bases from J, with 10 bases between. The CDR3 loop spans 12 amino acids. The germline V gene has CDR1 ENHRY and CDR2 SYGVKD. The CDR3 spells CAIRQENNEQFF. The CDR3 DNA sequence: TGTGCCATCAGACAGGAGAATAATGAGCAGTTCTTC.

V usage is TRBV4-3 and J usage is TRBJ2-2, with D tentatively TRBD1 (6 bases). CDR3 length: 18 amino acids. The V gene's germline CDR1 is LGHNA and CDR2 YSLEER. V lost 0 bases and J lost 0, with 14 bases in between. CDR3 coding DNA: TGCGCCAGCAGCCAAGATTGGGAACAGGGTACGAACACCGGGGAGCTGTTTTTT. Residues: CASSQDWEQGTNTGELFF.